This T cell receptor beta chain was captured by sequencing in a study of blood T cell repertoires in COVID-19. Study as a whole: Samples of COVID-19 (acute and convalescent) were obtained from the United States, Italy and Spain. Sources were T cells, B-cell-depleted T cells, or PBMCs; the material itself was cDNA or gDNA.

Germline CDR1 reads SGHTA; CDR2 reads FQGNSA. V was pared by 4 bases and J by 0 bases, with 4 bases between. This CDR3 comprises 12 residues. In the original workflow: Reference gene primer amplification gave estimated nucleated cell counts. Only in-frame clones appear in the TCRdb table, and some are missing; sequencing was by immunoSEQ multiplex PCR. That table furnishes V, J and clone size, whereas the DNA furnished D and trimming. The data contain tens of thousands of clones, roughly four fifths of them singletons. This clone is a singleton in its sample. J is TRBJ2-7 and V is TRBV7-2; D unclear. The receptor comes from a man in his forties or fifties with active or convalescent COVID-19. Sequencing was performed on peripheral blood. The CDR3 DNA is TGTGCCAGCAGCTCCTCCTCCTACGAGCAGTACTTC. Residues: CASSSSSYEQYF.